Detailed here is one TCR beta chain. Antigen specificity is unknown. The sample carries other DNA sequences with the same CDR3. V lost 0 bases and J 4 bases, leaving 7 bases between the germline ends. From germline, CDR1 is SGDLS and CDR2 YYNGEE. The CDR3 is 13 residues long. The protocol was immunoSEQ multiplex PCR, while the TCRdb copy is restricted to in-frame clones and leaves out a portion. Of 250,000 to 300,000 clones in the sample, roughly 93% were seen once. The data derive from a study of T cell responses to AZD1222 COVID-19 vaccine. General study results and limits: Spike-specific TCR breadth and depth went up after people got two AZD1222 doses. Only a handful of AZD1222 recipients were seropositive at baseline.

Doses given second, at about 4 or about 12 weeks, were pooled. The sample consisted of peripheral blood, taken 28 days after the second AZD1222 dose. The V and J genes are TRBV9 and TRBJ2-5; tentative D call: TRBD1 (6 bases). This clonotype was sampled from an adult who received the AZD1222 COVID-19 vaccine. CDR3 region: CASSVGGRETQYF. CDR3 nucleotide sequence: TGTGCCAGCAGCGTAGGGGGGCGAGAGACCCAGTACTTC.